These 21 T cell receptor beta chains were all obtained from the same sample, sequenced in a study of blood T cell repertoires in COVID-19. Repertoires were generated with immunoSEQ multiplex PCR, while TCRdb's copy carries only in-frame clones and drops some. The sample yields around 250,000 clones, about 91% seen once. The sequenced sample was PBMCs or T cells enriched from blood (not recorded which). All receptors come from a woman in her 40s with acute COVID-19.

This clone has a single count. V and J are TRBV9 and TRBJ2-2; D possibly corresponds to TRBD1 (6 bases). V was clipped by 3 bases and J by 4 bases, with 13 bases between them. The CDR3 covers 15 residues. Germline-derived CDR1 and CDR2 are SGDLS and YYNGEE. In DNA form, the CDR3 reads TGTGCCAGCAGCGCGGGTTGGGGGCCCACCGGGGAGCTGTTTTTT. Translated: CASSAGWGPTGELFF.

The sample holds a few counts of this clone. The chain recombines TRBV28 with TRBJ2-5; 10 bases line up with TRBD2. There are 15 residues in the CDR3. Unmatched junction bases numbered 10, after V lost 7 bases and J lost 5 bases. Germline lookup yields CDR1 MDHEN and CDR2 SYDVKM. The CDR3 sequence is CASTQRLAGAETQYF. CDR3 DNA sequence: TGTGCCAGCACCCAACGGCTAGCGGGAGCGGAGACCCAGTACTTC. Variable domain in full (rest from reference TRBV28 and TRBJ2-5): DVKVTQSSRYLVKRTGEKVFLECVQDMDHENMFWYRQDPGLGLRLIYFSYDVKMKEKGDIPEGYSVSREKKERFSLILESASTNQTSMYLCASTQRLAGAETQYFGPGTRLLVL.

The chain carries TRBV7-2 and TRBJ2-1; D is unresolved. V was shortened by 7 bases and J by 5 bases, with 12 bases between the two germline ends. Germline V lookup: CDR1 SGHTA, CDR2 FQGNSA. The CDR3 spans 13 residues. For the CDR3, the DNA is TGTGCCAGCACCACTTACCTAGACAATGAGCAGTTCTTC. This codes for CASTTYLDNEQFF.

This chain links TRBV5-6 with TRBJ1-6, with TRBD1 identical over 7 bases. The CDR3 loop spans 13 amino acids. Losses at the gene ends were 5 bases for V and 8 bases for J; bases not matched to a gene: 4. Germline assignment: CDR1 SGHDT and CDR2 YYEEEE. The CDR3 DNA is TGTGCCAGCAGTACCGGGACAGATTCACCCCTCCACTTT. It is translated as CASSTGTDSPLHF.

J is TRBJ1-6 and V is TRBV28; D unresolved. The CDR3 loop spans 14 amino acids. The germline V gene has CDR1 MDHEN and CDR2 SYDVKM. V lost 6 bases to trimming and J lost 5 bases, with 11 bases between them. The CDR3 sequence is CASSPGRDNSPLHF. In DNA, the CDR3 is TGTGCCAGCAGCCCCGGGAGAGATAATTCACCCCTCCACTTT. Full variable domain (remainder filled in from reference TRBV28 and TRBJ1-6): DVKVTQSSRYLVKRTGEKVFLECVQDMDHENMFWYRQDPGLGLRLIYFSYDVKMKEKGDIPEGYSVSREKKERFSLILESASTNQTSMYLCASSPGRDNSPLHFGNGTRLTVT.

In regard to this clone: Other DNA sequences in this specimen translate into the identical CDR3. J is TRBJ1-1 and V is TRBV5-1, with 8 bases identical to TRBD1. This CDR3 contains 12 residues. Trimming took 7 bases from V and 2 from J; bases not matched to a gene: 1. Germline V gene sequence: CDR1 SGHRS, CDR2 YFSETQ. The CDR3 is CASGQGNTEAFF. The CDR3 DNA reads TGCGCCAGCGGACAGGGTAACACTGAAGCTTTCTTT.

The chain couples TRBV7-6 to TRBJ1-4, with D maybe TRBD1 (6 bases). Trimming stripped 2 bases from V and 2 bases from J, with 12 bases between. The CDR3 runs to 16 residues. Per the germline V gene, CDR1 is SGHVS and CDR2 is FNYEAQ. The CDR3 spells CASSLYRERTNEKLFF. The CDR3 DNA follows: TGTGCCAGCAGCTTATACAGGGAGCGGACTAATGAAAAACTGTTTTTT.

The CDR3 here is CASSTGQGNYGYTF. In DNA form, the CDR3 reads TGTGCCAGCAGTACCGGACAGGGGAACTATGGCTACACCTTC. The chain joins TRBV6-5 to TRBJ1-2; 9 nucleotides agree with TRBD1. V shed 5 bases and J 2 bases; nucleotides not matched to a gene: 3. Germline values: CDR1 MNHEY, CDR2 SVGAGI. The CDR3 spans 14 residues.

The chain employs TRBV28 and TRBJ1-3; TRBD1 is a possible D gene (5 bases). CDR3 length: 17 amino acids. The V end was cut by 2 bases, the J end by 3 bases, with 17 bases between. CDR1 and CDR2 from the germline V gene are MDHEN and SYDVKM. This CDR3 reads CASSLLDFRGYGNTIYF. Here the CDR3 DNA reads TGTGCCAGCAGTTTACTAGATTTTCGGGGGTATGGAAACACCATATATTTT.

The genes are TRBV5-6 and TRBJ1-5, with D unclear. Germline CDR1 is SGHDT and CDR2 is YYEEEE. CDR3 length: 14 amino acids. The germline V and J ends were trimmed by 4 bases and 5 bases, with 13 bases remaining between them. Here the CDR3 DNA reads TGTGCCAGCAGCGAAAGCGTATTGGATCAGCCCCAGCATTTT. Encoded protein: CASSESVLDQPQHF.

The chain combines TRBV11-2 with TRBJ2-1, with unresolved D. The CDR3 loop spans 15 amino acids. Germline CDR1 reads SGHAT; CDR2 reads FQNNGV. V was clipped by 5 bases and J by 0 bases, with 11 bases between them. The CDR3 DNA sequence: TGTGCCAGCAGCGCAAAACCGAGCTCCTACAATGAGCAGTTCTTC. It codes for CASSAKPSSYNEQFF.

The chain combines TRBV5-8 with TRBJ1-2; 12 bases are a match to TRBD1. Trimming took 4 bases from V and 7 from J; bases not matched to a gene: 11. The CDR3 is made up of 16 amino acids. Per the germline V gene, CDR1 is SGHTS and CDR2 is YDEGEE. The CDR3 sequence is CASSPPGTGGRFGYTF. The CDR3 DNA is TGTGCCAGCAGCCCACCCGGGACAGGGGGCAGGTTTGGCTACACCTTC.

This clone appeared once. The chain carries TRBV28 and TRBJ1-6; no firm D call. Germline values: CDR1 MDHEN, CDR2 SYDVKM. This CDR3 comprises 13 residues. V lost 10 bases and J 7 bases, leaving 14 bases between the germline ends. This CDR3 is CATIPRVNSPLHF. The CDR3 nucleotides are TGTGCCACCATTCCGAGAGTCAATTCACCCCTCCACTTT.

The chain couples TRBV4-3 to TRBJ2-1; 9 bases are a match to TRBD2. V lost 1 base and J lost 7; bases outside the gene matches: 14. This CDR3 has 18 amino acids. Germline CDR1 LGHNA, CDR2 YSLEER. CDR3 sequence: CASSQAPTWREGVNEQFF. The CDR3 DNA is TGCGCCAGCAGCCAAGCCCCTACGTGGCGGGAGGGCGTGAATGAGCAGTTCTTC.

The gene calls are TRBV5-1 and TRBJ2-1, with 13 bases matching TRBD2. V shed 4 bases, J shed 6 bases, and the junction held 4 bases outside the gene matches. The CDR3 sequence is 15 residues long. From germline, CDR1 is SGHRS and CDR2 YFSETQ. CDR3 region: CASSTGLAGPNEQFF. The CDR3 DNA reads as TGCGCCAGCAGCACGGGACTAGCGGGGCCCAATGAGCAGTTCTTC.

The chain combines TRBV9 with TRBJ1-1; D is perhaps TRBD1 (5 bases). The V and J ends lost 0 bases and 4 bases respectively, with 13 bases between them. Germline CDR1 is SGDLS and CDR2 is YYNGEE. The CDR3 covers 15 residues. This chain's CDR3 is CASSVAGWEGTEAFF. CDR3 coding DNA: TGTGCCAGCAGCGTAGCAGGGTGGGAGGGCACTGAAGCTTTCTTT.

V and J are TRBV10-3 and TRBJ1-4; D perhaps matches TRBD1 (5 bases). V gave up 3 bases and J gave up 4 bases, with 12 bases separating them. From germline, CDR1 is ENHRY and CDR2 SYGVKD. This CDR3 comprises 15 residues. Here the CDR3 reads CAISDQGQFNEKLFF. The CDR3 DNA reads as TGTGCCATCAGTGATCAGGGTCAGTTTAATGAAAAACTGTTTTTT.

V gene TRBV4-1 combines with J gene TRBJ1-5, with D maybe TRBD1 (6 bases). There are 17 residues in the CDR3. V was trimmed by 4 bases and J by 7 bases, leaving 23 bases between them. CDR1 and CDR2 (germline): MGHRA, YSYEKL. The CDR3 DNA reads TGCGCCAGCAGCCGAGGGAGACCTACAGGGTTGGGCCAGCCCCAGCATTTT. Its translation: CASSRGRPTGLGQPQHF.

V usage is TRBV6-5 and J usage is TRBJ1-6; the match to TRBD1 covers 8 bases. Losses at the gene ends were 6 bases for V and 13 bases for J; bases not matched to a gene: 14. The germline V gene has CDR1 MNHEY and CDR2 SVGAGI. The CDR3 covers 15 residues. The CDR3 DNA sequence: TGTGCCAGCAGCTCCTGGCAGGGGGCGAAGGGGCCCCTCCACTTT. Protein product: CASSSWQGAKGPLHF.

The V call is TRBV10-1, the J call TRBJ2-7, with 10 nucleotides matching TRBD2. This CDR3 is built from 16 residues. V shed 2 bases, J shed 2 bases, and the junction held 6 bases outside the gene matches. Germline V gene lookup returns CDR1 WNHNN and CDR2 SYGVQD (reference sequence). The CDR3 bases are TGCGCCAGCAGTGAGGGTAGCGGGGGGAGACCCTACGAGCAGTACTTC. Translation: CASSEGSGGRPYEQYF.

J is TRBJ2-7 and V is TRBV2; D is ambiguous. The CDR3 covers 12 residues. Per the germline V gene, CDR1 is SNHLY and CDR2 is FYNNEI. Trimming removed 5 bases at V and 6 bases at J, with 11 bases between. The CDR3 loop is CASSLQSAEQYF. The CDR3 DNA is TGTGCCAGCAGTTTACAGTCCGCCGAGCAGTACTTC.